Listed here are 25 T cell receptor beta chains from one sample, sequenced in a study of blood T cells in healthy people across ages. The second PCR ran about 6 to 12 cycles with a sample-barcoded 5' primer and J-beta primers. MiXCR, applied by TCRdb to the 5' RACE reads, yields one record per CDR3 protein. The sample records roughly 1,000,000 distinct CDR3 sequences, less than 25% being singletons. The data also belong to a second study, concerning T cells of mothers and their children.

The sequenced material came from blood. The receptors were sampled from a girl aged 2 to 10 in good health.

The chain joins TRBV6-2 or TRBV6-3 to TRBJ1-3; D uncertain. This CDR3 spans 14 amino acids. Germline V gives CDR1 MNHEY, CDR2 SVGEGT. The ends were cut back, 2 bases at V and 0 bases at J, with 5 bases in the middle. Here the CDR3 reads CASSYGSSGNTIYF. The CDR3 coding sequence is TGTGCCAGCAGTTACGGGAGCTCTGGAAACACCATATATTTT.

J is TRBJ2-3 and V is TRBV29-1, with D tentatively TRBD2 (6 bases). Germline CDR1 is SQVTM and CDR2 is ANQGSEA. V was shortened by 6 bases and J by 0 bases, with 28 bases between the two germline ends. The CDR3 has 19 residues. CDR3 residues: CSVAGGESGYVSSTDTQYF. CDR3 DNA: TGCAGCGTGGCTGGCGGGGAAAGCGGTTACGTCTCGAGCACAGATACGCAGTATTTT.

This clonotype was recorded a few times. This sequence joins TRBV6-1 and TRBJ2-4, with D hard to call. V was pared by 1 base and J by 1 base, with 11 bases between. The CDR3 sequence is 16 residues long. Germline lookup yields CDR1 MNHNS and CDR2 SASEGT. This CDR3 is CASSEVLVGAKNIQYF. The DNA of the CDR3 is TGTGCCAGCAGTGAAGTTTTAGTCGGGGCCAAAAACATTCAGTACTTC.

This clonotype appeared a single time. This is likely a read error, given that the CDR3 carries no conserved phenylalanine or tryptophan at its end. The CDR3 sequence is CASRIAGNIQYS. CDR3 bases: TGTGCCAGCAGAATTGCGGGAAACATTCAGTACTCC. The chain is built from TRBV12-3 or TRBV12-4 and TRBJ2-4, with D perhaps matching TRBD2 (5 bases). The CDR3 has 12 amino acids. The ends were cut back, 6 bases at V and 6 bases at J, with 9 bases in the middle.

This chain joins TRBV4-1 and TRBJ2-5; 7 bases line up with TRBD1. Germline CDR1 and CDR2: MGHRA and YSYEKL. This CDR3 spans 16 amino acids. J gave up 4 bases and V 4 bases, and 12 bases lay outside the gene matches. The CDR3 coding sequence is TGCGCCAGCAGCCGGGAACAGGGGAGAGTAGGAGAGACCCAGTACTTC. As protein: CASSREQGRVGETQYF.

The gene calls are TRBV4-3 and TRBJ2-3, with a weak D call TRBD1 (5 bases). Germline assignment: CDR1 LGHNA and CDR2 YSLEER. The CDR3 has 14 residues. V was pared by 0 bases and J by 5 bases, with 9 bases between. CDR3 sequence reads: CASSQDSTGDTQYF. The CDR3 nucleotides are TGCGCCAGCAGCCAAGATTCTACAGGAGATACGCAGTATTTT.

This clonotype was seen more than once but under ten times. The V gene is TRBV11-2, the J gene TRBJ2-5; D is ambiguous. The V gene's germline CDR1 is SGHAT and CDR2 FQNNGV. Trimming removed 4 bases from V and 7 bases from J, with 13 bases in between. The CDR3 is 13 residues long. The CDR3 coding sequence is TGTGCCAGCAGCTCTAGTGCGGACGGGACCCAGTACTTC. It is translated as CASSSSADGTQYF.

The sample holds many counts of this clonotype. This chain connects TRBV5-5 to TRBJ2-7, with 12 bases identical to TRBD1. This CDR3 has 17 amino acids. Germline assignment: CDR1 SGHKS and CDR2 YYEKEE (reference sequence). With 1 base clipped from V and 5 bases from J, the junction kept 10 bases outside the gene matches. The CDR3 is CASSLPPGQGASDEQYF. The DNA for the CDR3 is TGTGCCAGCAGCTTGCCACCGGGACAGGGGGCGTCAGACGAGCAGTACTTC. Complete variable domain (other parts from reference TRBV5-5 and TRBJ2-7): DAGVTQSPTHLIKTRGQQVTLRCSPISGHKSVSWYQQVLGQGPQFIFQYYEKEERGRGNFPDRFSARQFPNYSSELNVNALLLGDSALYLCASSLPPGQGASDEQYFGPGTRLTVT.

There are a few counts of this clonotype. The rearrangement joins TRBV3-1 to TRBJ2-7; D may be TRBD2 (6 bases). CDR1 is LGHDT and CDR2 is YNNKEL in the germline V gene (reference sequence). The germline V and J ends were trimmed by 1 base and 0 bases, with 10 bases remaining between them. This CDR3 has 15 amino acids. The CDR3 DNA follows: TGTGCCAGCAGCCAAGGCCTAGCGAGCTCCTACGAGCAGTACTTC. The encoded protein is CASSQGLASSYEQYF.

The chain recombines TRBV25-1 with TRBJ1-2, with a weak D call TRBD1 (5 bases). The germline CDR1 and CDR2 sequences are MGHDK and SYGVNS. The V gene lost 1 base and the J gene lost 8 bases, with 17 bases spanning the gap. The CDR3 extends over 15 amino acids. The chain's CDR3 is CASSEFFSEGQGYTF. The CDR3, as DNA: TGTGCCAGCAGTGAATTTTTTTCGGAGGGGCAAGGCTACACCTTC.

The V call is TRBV12-3 or TRBV12-4, the J call TRBJ2-5; D is undetermined. Trimming took off 1 base at V and 1 base at J, with 7 bases between the two ends. The CDR3 is made up of 14 amino acids. CDR3 loop: CASSLGSTQETQYF. The CDR3 DNA reads TGTGCCAGCAGTTTAGGGAGTACCCAAGAGACCCAGTACTTC.

The chain carries TRBV10-3 and TRBJ1-5; D is unresolved. With 6 bases removed from V and 7 bases from J, the gap between germline ends came to 13 bases. This CDR3 spans 13 amino acids. Germline values: CDR1 ENHRY, CDR2 SYGVKD. The chain's CDR3 is CAISTRAEQPQHF. The CDR3 DNA follows: TGTGCCATCAGCACTAGGGCCGAACAGCCCCAGCATTTT.

The gene calls are TRBV24-1 and TRBJ2-1, with a weak D call TRBD2 (6 bases). The CDR3 has 14 residues. Germline V gene sequence: CDR1 KGHDR, CDR2 SFDVKD. Trimming shortened V by 5 bases and J by 3 bases, and 10 bases separated the two germline ends. CDR3 in amino acids: CATSVTGSYNEQFF. The CDR3 nucleotides are TGTGCCACCAGTGTTACCGGGAGCTACAATGAGCAGTTCTTC.

The chain carries TRBV21-1 and TRBJ2-5; the listed D gene, TRBD1, was not tested against the DNA. Judging by the DNA end, TRBJ2-1 fits better; the J call may be wrong. TRBV21-1 constitutes a pseudogene. This CDR3 region has 15 residues. CDR3 sequence (DNA): TGTGCCAGCAGCAAGAGGTCCGAATCGGGGGATGAGCAGTTCTTC. Amino acid sequence: CASSKRSESGDEQFF.

This clonotype was seen a handful of times. The rearrangement links TRBV7-6 to TRBJ2-1; 10 bases match TRBD2. The germline V gene has CDR1 SGHVS and CDR2 FNYEAQ. Losses at the gene ends were 5 bases for V and 5 bases for J; bases not matched to a gene: 9. The CDR3 has 16 residues. The CDR3 sequence is CASSPSSGGLDNEQFF. In DNA, the CDR3 is TGTGCCAGCAGCCCATCTAGCGGGGGCCTTGACAATGAGCAGTTCTTC.

The genes are TRBV18 and TRBJ2-7; 7 positions match TRBD1. This CDR3 contains 13 residues. Germline CDR1 KGHSH, CDR2 LQKENI. V lost 4 bases, J lost 6 bases, and 6 bases stayed unmatched. The CDR3 nucleotides are TGTGCCAGCTCACAGACGACAGGGCGCGAGCAGTACTTC. Its protein is CASSQTTGREQYF.

The V gene is TRBV29-1, the J gene TRBJ2-1, with D perhaps TRBD2 (5 bases). The DNA end favors TRBJ2-5, so the J call may be wrong. The CDR3 is 14 amino acids. From germline, CDR1 is SQVTM and CDR2 ANQGSEA. The CDR3 sequence is CSVGPLGSGETQYF. CDR3 nucleotide sequence: TGCAGCGTTGGACCTCTCGGGTCGGGGGAGACCCAGTACTTC.

This chain connects TRBV20-1 to TRBJ2-5; possible D gene TRBD2, 5 bases. Near its end, the DNA agrees better with TRBJ2-7, so the J call may be wrong. CDR3 length: 13 amino acids. The germline gives CDR1 DFQATT, CDR2 SNEGSKA (reference sequence). CDR3 region: CSARPAEKGEQYF. Here the CDR3 DNA reads TGCAGTGCTAGGCCAGCGGAGAAGGGCGAGCAGTACTTC.

This chain uses TRBV5-5 with TRBJ2-5, with unresolved D. TRBJ2-1 explains the end of the DNA better; the J call may be wrong. The CDR3 loop spans 13 amino acids. Germline V gene lookup returns CDR1 SGHKS and CDR2 YYEKEE (reference sequence). Written as DNA, the CDR3 is TGTGCCAGCAGCTCCGGTACGGACAATGAGCAGTTCTTC. Its protein product is CASSSGTDNEQFF.

V is TRBV4-1 and J is TRBJ2-5; D possibly matches TRBD1 or TRBD2 (5 bases each). Trimming pared 1 base from V and 11 bases from J, leaving 23 bases between. CDR1 is MGHRA, CDR2 YSYEKL, per germline. This CDR3 has 16 amino acids. Written as DNA, the CDR3 is TGCGCCAGCAGCCAAGGGGAGACAGTCTCATGGACTGAGCAGTACTTC. Protein: CASSQGETVSWTEQYF.

The chain links TRBV3-1 to TRBJ2-5; 8 positions agree with TRBD1. Germline V gene lookup returns CDR1 LGHDT and CDR2 YNNKEL (reference sequence). The CDR3 spans 12 residues. Trimming took 4 bases from V and 14 from J; bases not matched to a gene: 9. The CDR3 coding sequence is TGTGCCAGCAGCCCCCCTTCAGGGGGCGACTACTTC. This codes for CASSPPSGGDYF.

CDR3 bases: TGTGCCACCAATTGGAACCTTAGCGGGAGGGCAAAGATGGTGCTGTTTTTT. It specifies CATNWNLSGRAKMVLFF. This rearrangement joins TRBV6-5 to TRBJ2-2; 11 bases match TRBD2. Germline loops: CDR1 MNHEY, CDR2 SVGAGI. The CDR3 covers 17 residues. Trimming took 10 bases from V and 13 from J; bases not matched to a gene: 23.

This clonotype occurred a few times. This chain uses TRBV24-1 with TRBJ1-2; perhaps TRBD1 as D (6 bases). V gave up 3 bases and J gave up 4 bases, with 11 bases separating them. The CDR3 covers 14 residues. Germline V gene data show CDR1 as KGHDR and CDR2 as SFDVKD. CDR3 in amino acids: CATSDRRDIYGYTF. CDR3 nucleotide sequence: TGTGCCACCAGTGATCGGCGGGACATCTATGGCTACACCTTC.

A few counts support this clonotype. The V call is TRBV7-9, the J call TRBJ2-5; D ambiguous. Trimming pared 5 bases from V and 0 bases from J, leaving 10 bases between. CDR1 is SEHNR, CDR2 FQNEAQ, per germline (reference sequence). This CDR3 has 14 residues. In nucleotides, the CDR3 is TGTGCCAGCAGCGATGACCAGAACCAAGAGACCCAGTACTTC. It codes for CASSDDQNQETQYF. The whole variable domain, filled in from reference TRBV7-9 and TRBJ2-5, reads DTGVSQNPRHKITKRGQNVTFRCDPISEHNRLYWYRQTLGQGPEFLTYFQNEAQLEKSRLLSDRFSAERPKGSFSTLEIQRTEQGDSAMYLCASSDDQNQETQYFGPGTRLLVL.

This clonotype was recorded a few times. The V call is TRBV12-3 or TRBV12-4, the J call TRBJ2-5; TRBD2 is a possible D gene (6 bases). The germline V and J ends were trimmed by 6 bases and 6 bases, with 14 bases remaining between them. This CDR3 contains 13 residues. The CDR3: CASSPHAGKTQYF. The CDR3 region has the DNA TGTGCCAGCAGCCCCCATGCGGGGAAGACCCAGTACTTC.